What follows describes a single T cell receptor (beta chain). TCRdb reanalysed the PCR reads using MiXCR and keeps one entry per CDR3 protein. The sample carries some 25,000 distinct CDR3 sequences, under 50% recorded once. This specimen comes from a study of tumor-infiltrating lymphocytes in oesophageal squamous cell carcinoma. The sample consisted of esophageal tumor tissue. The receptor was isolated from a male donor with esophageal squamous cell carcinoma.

The DNA of the CDR3 is TGTGCCAGCAGCCCCCGCCGGGGGAGCTCCTACAATGAGCAGTTCTTC. Protein: CASSPRRGSSYNEQFF. This rearrangement joins TRBV9 to TRBJ2-1; a weak D match, TRBD2 (6 bases). The CDR3 spans 16 residues. Trimming removed 4 bases from V and 0 bases from J, with 14 bases in between. Germline lookup yields CDR1 SGDLS and CDR2 YYNGEE. Full variable domain (outside the CDR3, taken from reference TRBV9 and TRBJ2-1): DSGVTQTPKHLITATGQRVTLRCSPRSGDLSVYWYQQSLDQGLQFLIQYYNGEERAKGNILERFSAQQFPDLHSELNLSSLELGDSALYFCASSPRRGSSYNEQFFGPGTRLTVL.